These 28 T cell receptor beta chains were sequenced from one sample in a study of regulatory T cells in long-lasting Graves disease. The time point: persistent/refractory GD, antithyroid drugs over 5 years with positive TRAb. Construction of the TCR library relied on RNA isolated from PBMCs. Through Arm-PCR of CDR3 regions and iRepertoire HTBI primers, TCR beta libraries were built. TCRdb re-analysed the multiplex PCR reads in MiXCR, keeping a single row per CDR3 protein. The sample contains 360,000 or so distinct CDR3 sequences, 23% of which appear only once. The source material was peripheral blood mononuclear cells (PBMCs), sampled when the disease was refractory, from a patient treated with antithyroid drugs. These receptor sequences come from a middle-aged woman with Graves disease.

This clonotype was counted many times. V usage is TRBV6-2 or TRBV6-3 and J usage is TRBJ2-5; 9 nucleotides line up with TRBD2. Trimming removed 6 bases from V and 2 bases from J; junction bases left unmatched: 4. Germline V gene data show CDR1 as MNHEY and CDR2 as SVGEGT. This CDR3 spans 14 amino acids. In DNA form, the CDR3 reads TGTGCCAGCAGGCCTAGCGGGACGCAAGAGACCCAGTACTTC. Amino acid sequence: CASRPSGTQETQYF.

This clonotype appeared a few times. The rearrangement joins TRBV7-9 to TRBJ2-5, with TRBD2 matching 7 bases. The CDR3 is 13 residues long. J lost 8 bases, V lost 2 bases, and 5 bases had no gene match. Germline CDR1 is SEHNR and CDR2 is FQNEAQ (reference sequence). The CDR3 DNA sequence: TGTGCCAGCAGCTTAAGACTAGCCCTAACCCAGTACTTC. As protein: CASSLRLALTQYF. Based on the CDR3 plus reference TRBV7-9 and TRBJ2-5, the full variable domain is DTGVSQNPRHKITKRGQNVTFRCDPISEHNRLYWYRQTLGQGPEFLTYFQNEAQLEKSRLLSDRFSAERPKGSFSTLEIQRTEQGDSAMYLCASSLRLALTQYFGPGTRLLVL.

This clonotype was found many times. The rearrangement links TRBV12-3 or TRBV12-4 to TRBJ2-5; D not resolved. This CDR3 region has 14 residues. Deletions cut 5 bases from V and 5 bases from J, with 15 bases between. Written as DNA, the CDR3 is TGTGCCAGCAGTCCACCCCCTAGGAGTGAGACCCAGTACTTC. Translated, it gives CASSPPPRSETQYF.

The CDR3 protein is CASSWGQNYEQYF. In DNA, the CDR3 is TGTGCCAGCTCGTGGGGACAGAACTACGAGCAGTACTTC. V usage is TRBV27 and J usage is TRBJ2-7; 7 bases agree with TRBD1. The CDR3 is 13 amino acids. Trimming at V came to 8 bases and at J to 3 bases, leaving 7 bases not matched to a gene. CDR1 is MNHEY, CDR2 SMNVEV, per germline (reference sequence).

This clonotype was seen many times. This CDR3 reads CASSQTGGYEQYF. CDR3 sequence (DNA): TGTGCCAGCAGCCAGACAGGGGGCTACGAGCAGTACTTC. The genes are TRBV3-1 and TRBJ2-7; 9 bases map to TRBD1. Germline values: CDR1 LGHDT, CDR2 YNNKEL (reference sequence). Losses at the gene ends were 3 bases for V and 3 bases for J; bases not matched to a gene: 0. This CDR3 is built from 13 residues.

In its sample, this clonotype was seen many times. The CDR3 region has the DNA TGCAGCGTTGGGAGGGGGCTGAACGAGCAGTACTTC. Its protein is CSVGRGLNEQYF. The gene calls are TRBV29-1 and TRBJ2-7; TRBD1 is a possible D gene (7 bases). Germline CDR1 SQVTM, CDR2 ANQGSEA. The CDR3 loop spans 12 amino acids. V was shortened by 4 bases and J by 5 bases, with 12 bases between the two germline ends.

The rearrangement links TRBV3-1 to TRBJ1-5; the D gene is possibly TRBD1 (5 bases). The V end lost 3 bases, the J end lost 3 bases, and 15 bases lay between the germline ends. Looked up from germline, CDR1 is LGHDT and CDR2 is YNNKEL (reference sequence). CDR3 length: 16 residues. CDR3 region: CASSHSRDGINQPQHF. CDR3 nucleotide sequence: TGTGCCAGCAGCCACTCCCGGGACGGAATCAATCAGCCCCAGCATTTT.

This clonotype was counted many times. The V call is TRBV28, the J call TRBJ1-2; 9 positions agree with TRBD1. Germline V gives CDR1 MDHEN, CDR2 SYDVKM. The CDR3 length is 13 residues. V lost 5 bases to trimming and J lost 7 bases; unmatched junction nucleotides: 5. Here the CDR3 reads CASSRDRVAGYTF. CDR3 sequence (DNA): TGTGCCAGCAGTCGGGACAGGGTGGCTGGCTACACCTTC.

This chain uses TRBV20-1 with TRBJ1-2; 9 bases are a match to TRBD1. The V gene end was trimmed by 3 bases and the J gene end by 4 bases; junction bases not matched to a gene: 6. This CDR3 contains 14 residues. Germline loops: CDR1 DFQATT, CDR2 SNEGSKA (reference sequence). The CDR3 bases are TGCAGTGCTAGTGTAACAGGGGGCGCCTATGGCTACACCTTC. It specifies CSASVTGGAYGYTF.

This clonotype was counted at least ten times. This chain uses TRBV28 with TRBJ2-7; D may be TRBD2 (6 bases). CDR1 MDHEN and CDR2 SYDVKM come from the germline V gene. The CDR3 length is 13 residues. V was shortened by 3 bases and J by 3 bases, with 9 bases between the two germline ends. For the CDR3, the DNA is TGTGCCAGCAGTTTCAGGAGGGGCTACGAGCAGTACTTC. This sequence encodes CASSFRRGYEQYF.

This clonotype was observed many times. The chain has TRBV28 and TRBJ1-1; possible D gene TRBD1, 6 bases. Between the trimmed V and J ends, which lost 4 bases and 2 bases, there was a span of 17 bases. The CDR3 covers 16 residues. Germline CDR1 MDHEN, CDR2 SYDVKM. CDR3: CASSSYAQGLNTEAFF. The CDR3 DNA sequence: TGTGCCAGCAGTTCTTATGCCCAGGGGTTAAACACTGAAGCTTTCTTT.

The gene calls are TRBV28 and TRBJ2-7; 10 bases line up with TRBD2. Losses at the gene ends were 8 bases for V and 3 bases for J; bases not matched to a gene: 7. The V gene's germline CDR1 is MDHEN and CDR2 SYDVKM. This CDR3 comprises 14 residues. The CDR3 bases are TGTGCCAGCGCGCGAGCGGGAGGGCACTACGAGCAGTACTTC. Protein product: CASARAGGHYEQYF.

About this clonotype: A much larger clone lies a single base off, so this may be a read error. This chain uses TRBV28 with TRBJ2-5, with 7 bases aligning to TRBD1. Germline V gene data show CDR1 as MDHEN and CDR2 as SYDVKM. The CDR3 length is 14 residues. The junction had 12 bases not matched to a gene; V was cut back by 7 bases and J by 7 bases. The CDR3 is CASIKPQGVRTQYF. CDR3 in DNA: TGTGCCAGCATCAAGCCTCAGGGGGTGAGGACCCAGTACTTC.

This clonotype appeared a few times. The chain combines TRBV20-1 with TRBJ2-1; TRBD2 matches at 10 bases. Germline CDR1 reads DFQATT; CDR2 reads SNEGSKA (reference sequence). V lost 5 bases, J lost 0 bases, and 13 bases stayed unmatched. CDR3 length equals 18 residues. The CDR3 protein is CSALNVGLALSSYNEQFF. The CDR3 region has the DNA TGCAGTGCTCTTAATGTGGGACTAGCGTTAAGCTCCTACAATGAGCAGTTCTTC.

In this sample, this clonotype turned up a few times. This chain connects TRBV2 to TRBJ2-1; 10 bases fit TRBD2. With V trimmed by 8 bases and J by 5 bases, 9 bases remained unmatched. This CDR3 is 15 amino acids long. Germline V CDR1 and CDR2: SNHLY, FYNNEI. The CDR3 protein is CASASGTSGDNEQFF. In nucleotides, the CDR3 is TGTGCCAGCGCCTCGGGAACTAGCGGGGACAATGAGCAGTTCTTC.

The table lists this clonotype with many counts. The chain uses TRBV6-2 or TRBV6-3 and TRBJ1-1; D possibly corresponds to TRBD1 (5 bases). The CDR3 runs to 13 residues. The ends were cut back, 4 bases at V and 5 bases at J, with 11 bases in the middle. CDR1 and CDR2 (germline): MNHEY, SVGEGT. CDR3 sequence (DNA): TGTGCCAGCAGTTTCGGACAAATTACTGAAGCTTTCTTT. Translation: CASSFGQITEAFF.

This clonotype was seen a few times. The chain uses TRBV24-1 and TRBJ2-6; D gene ambiguous. Trimming pared 0 bases from V and 3 bases from J, leaving 5 bases between. The CDR3 is 15 residues long. The germline CDR1 and CDR2 sequences are KGHDR and SFDVKD. The CDR3 DNA reads as TGTGCCACCAGTGATTTGCGTAGTGGGGCCAACGTCCTGACTTTC. Translated, it gives CATSDLRSGANVLTF.

This clonotype has ten or more counts. The chain carries TRBV28 and TRBJ1-1; 7 nucleotides align to TRBD1. The CDR3 sequence is 14 residues long. After removal of 5 bases from V and 0 bases from J, the junction contained 3 bases not matched to a gene. The V gene's germline CDR1 is MDHEN and CDR2 SYDVKM. The CDR3 protein is CASSTRGLNTEAFF. The CDR3 DNA sequence: TGTGCCAGCAGTACCAGGGGGTTGAACACTGAAGCTTTCTTT. Full variable domain (rest looked up from reference TRBV28 and TRBJ1-1): DVKVTQSSRYLVKRTGEKVFLECVQDMDHENMFWYRQDPGLGLRLIYFSYDVKMKEKGDIPEGYSVSREKKERFSLILESASTNQTSMYLCASSTRGLNTEAFFGQGTRLTVV.

This clonotype was found a few times. This chain uses TRBV20-1 with TRBJ2-7; D gene unclear. The CDR3 is made up of 12 amino acids. The germline CDR1 and CDR2 sequences are DFQATT and SNEGSKA (reference sequence). Trimming left V 5 bases short and J 2 bases short, with 10 bases between. CDR3 amino acids: CSAYYSAYEQYF. The DNA of the CDR3 is TGCAGTGCTTACTATTCAGCCTACGAGCAGTACTTC.

CDR3 sequence (DNA): TGCGCCAGCAGCCAAGGGGCCCGTCGGACACAATTCTACAATGAGCAGTTCTTC. Translated: CASSQGARRTQFYNEQFF. The chain uses TRBV4-1 and TRBJ2-1; possible D gene TRBD1, 5 bases. The CDR3 loop spans 18 amino acids. Trimming removed 1 base at V and 3 bases at J, with 19 bases between. Germline V lookup: CDR1 MGHRA, CDR2 YSYEKL.

This chain joins TRBV7-2 and TRBJ1-1; the D gene is possibly TRBD1 (5 bases). Germline V CDR1 and CDR2: SGHTA, FQGNSA. V lost 0 bases, J lost 1 base, and 9 bases lay in between. CDR3 size: 15 residues. The CDR3 DNA reads as TGTGCCAGCAGCTTAGCGTCGGGGACGAACACTGAAGCTTTCTTT. Translating gives CASSLASGTNTEAFF.

The rearrangement joins TRBV18 to TRBJ1-1; weak D call: TRBD1 (6 bases). The CDR3 sequence is 14 residues long. The V end was cut by 1 base, the J end by 1 base, with 7 bases between. Germline-derived CDR1 and CDR2 are KGHSH and LQKENI. The DNA of the CDR3 is TGTGCCAGCTCACCACGGGGACAGAACACTGAAGCTTTCTTT. It is translated as CASSPRGQNTEAFF.

The chain carries TRBV10-1 and TRBJ2-7; unclear D gene. V lost 5 bases to trimming and J lost 3 bases, with 8 bases between them. Germline assignment: CDR1 WNHNN and CDR2 SYGVQD (reference sequence). This CDR3 has 12 residues. CDR3 bases: TGCGCCAGCAGTAGTGATAACTACGAGCAGTACTTC. It specifies CASSSDNYEQYF.

As for this clonotype: A read error is possible here, since a much larger clone lies one base away. The chain combines TRBV10-3 with TRBJ1-1; no definite D call. The V gene's germline CDR1 is ENHRY and CDR2 SYGVKD. The CDR3 is 14 residues long. The CDR3, as DNA: TGTGCCATCAGTGGAGTCGGTGGGGAGACTGAAGCTCTCTTT. This translates into CAISGVGGETEALF.

This clonotype was seen a few times. The rearrangement links TRBV7-3 to TRBJ1-5, with D tentatively TRBD1 (6 bases). CDR3 length equals 18 residues. Between the trimmed V and J ends, which lost 6 bases and 5 bases, there was a span of 26 bases. Germline V gene lookup returns CDR1 SGHTA and CDR2 FQGTGA. CDR3 sequence: CASSCQGSISTGDQPQHF. The CDR3 DNA reads TGTGCCAGCAGTTGTCAGGGGTCGATCTCGACCGGGGATCAGCCCCAGCATTTT.

The rearrangement links TRBV7-2 to TRBJ1-1, with 9 bases identical to TRBD1. The CDR3 runs to 14 residues. The germline V gene has CDR1 SGHTA and CDR2 FQGNSA. The V and J ends lost 8 bases and 1 base, in that order; junction bases with no gene match: 5. The CDR3 loop is CASLSGQGNTEAFF. The CDR3, as DNA: TGTGCCAGCTTGTCGGGACAGGGGAACACTGAAGCTTTCTTT.

The rearrangement links TRBV7-9 to TRBJ1-2; D not resolved. V was clipped by 5 bases and J by 3 bases, with 7 bases between them. Per germline, CDR1 SEHNR and CDR2 FQNEAQ (reference sequence). The CDR3 sequence is 12 residues long. This CDR3 is CASSVGYYGYTF. The DNA of the CDR3 is TGTGCCAGCAGCGTGGGTTACTATGGCTACACCTTC.

This clonotype has just a few counts. The chain is built from TRBV5-1 and TRBJ2-5; a possible D gene is TRBD1 (5 bases). The CDR3 extends over 15 amino acids. Germline values: CDR1 SGHRS, CDR2 YFSETQ. V lost 1 base and J lost 2, with 12 bases in between. The CDR3 is CASSLSSGLQETQYF. For the CDR3, the DNA is TGCGCCAGCAGCTTGAGTTCAGGGCTTCAAGAGACCCAGTACTTC.